The 8 T cell receptor beta chains reported below all come from one sample, sequenced in a study of blood T cell repertoires in COVID-19. The repertoire was sequenced with immunoSEQ multiplex PCR; TCRdb's copy has only in-frame clones and lacks some. Counted here are some 73,000 clones, approximately 85% occurring once; the ten biggest clones make up under 40%. Sequencing was carried out using peripheral blood. The receptors come from a woman of 80 years or more with active or convalescent COVID-19.

A few counts support this clone. This sequence joins TRBV7-9 and TRBJ1-5, with TRBD1 matching over 7 bases. CDR1 SEHNR and CDR2 FQNEAQ come from the germline V gene (reference sequence). The CDR3 extends over 16 amino acids. The junction had 10 bases not matched to a gene; V was cut back by 3 bases and J by 5 bases. CDR3 in amino acids: CASSLSDRSNYQPQHF. The DNA of the CDR3 is TGTGCCAGCAGCTTGTCGGACAGGTCAAATTATCAGCCCCAGCATTTT.

The chain carries TRBV9 and TRBJ2-2; TRBD2 might be the D (6 bases). Germline V lookup: CDR1 SGDLS, CDR2 YYNGEE. The CDR3 runs 14 residues. Trimming took 3 bases from V and 4 from J, leaving 10 bases between them. The CDR3 nucleotides read TGTGCCAGCAGCGCGGGACTCCTCACCGGGGAGCTGTTTTTT. Encoded protein: CASSAGLLTGELFF.

The chain recombines TRBV5-1 with TRBJ1-1; D gene uncertain. Germline CDR1 reads SGHRS; CDR2 reads YFSETQ. This CDR3 has 16 residues. Deletions cut 0 bases from V and 1 base from J, with 13 bases between. The DNA for the CDR3 is TGCGCCAGCAGCTTGGTCCCGGGAGTCTCGAACACTGAAGCTTTCTTT. Its protein is CASSLVPGVSNTEAFF.

The V gene is TRBV9, the J gene TRBJ2-1; 7 bases fit TRBD2. The CDR3 totals 15 residues. Germline CDR1 SGDLS, CDR2 YYNGEE. With 4 bases clipped from V and 5 bases from J, the junction kept 9 bases outside the gene matches. The CDR3 nucleotides read TGTGCCAGCAGCATACTAGCCCGGGGGGACAATGAGCAGTTCTTC. Residues: CASSILARGDNEQFF.

CDR3 in DNA: TGTGCCACCAATCGGGAGAAAGCAGCTAGCGGGGGTCCACAGCGCCTCACAGATACGCAGTATTTT. Translated, it gives CATNREKAASGGPQRLTDTQYF. The chain is built from TRBV24-1 and TRBJ2-3; 10 bases fit TRBD2. The CDR3 contains 22 residues. J was trimmed by 2 bases and V by 8 bases; bases with no gene match: 27. Germline-derived CDR1 and CDR2 are KGHDR and SFDVKD.

The chain joins TRBV9 to TRBJ2-7; D is unresolved. Germline CDR1 SGDLS, CDR2 YYNGEE. There are 15 residues in the CDR3. The V gene lost 0 bases and the J gene lost 3 bases, with 13 bases spanning the gap. This CDR3 reads CASSVDPVAVYEQYF. In nucleotides, the CDR3 is TGTGCCAGCAGCGTAGATCCTGTGGCGGTCTACGAGCAGTACTTC.

V is TRBV30 and J is TRBJ2-7; unclear D gene. The CDR3 spans 11 residues. V shed 2 bases and J shed 3 bases, with 5 bases lying between them. The V gene's germline CDR1 is GTSNPN and CDR2 SVGIG (reference sequence). CDR3 protein: CAWSLYYEQYF. In nucleotides, the CDR3 is TGTGCCTGGAGTCTTTACTACGAGCAGTACTTC.

This chain uses TRBV14 with TRBJ2-5, with TRBD2 matching 11 bases. Germline V lookup: CDR1 SGHDN, CDR2 FVKESK. CDR3 length: 16 residues. Trimming cost V 4 bases and J 5 bases; bases outside gene matches: 9. The CDR3 spells CASSRELAGGMETQYF. The CDR3 nucleotides read TGTGCCAGCAGCCGAGAATTAGCGGGGGGGATGGAGACCCAGTACTTC.